These T cell receptor beta chains were read from a single sample in a study of radiation and T cells in renal cell carcinoma. The method was immunoSEQ multiplex PCR; TCRdb's version includes in-frame clones alone and lacks a portion of them. The table lists approximately 86,000 clones, around four fifths of them singletons. The source material was blood, sampled from a patient whose treatment included radiotherapy and nephrectomy. All receptors come from a man in his forties or fifties with renal cell carcinoma. Both conserved end residues are part of each CDR3. Each record gives: CDR3 length, D gene, V gene, J gene, clone size, CDR3 protein, CDR3 DNA. D genes are given only for firm matches. Not all rows give a size; the values are once, few, many and, for expanded clones, a class.

14,TRBD2,TRBV2,TRBJ2-5,NA,CASVPAGGQETQYF,TGTGCCAGCGTTCCCGCGGGGGGCCAAGAGACCCAGTACTTC
17,TRBD1,TRBV5-1,TRBJ2-7,NA,CASSSDPLGQGGTEQYF,TGCGCCAGCAGCTCCGACCCCCTAGGACAGGGAGGAACCGAGCAGTACTTC
15,NA,TRBV30,TRBJ2-3,NA,CAWGNKGSWGSAQYF,TGTGCCTGGGGCAATAAAGGTTCGTGGGGGAGCGCGCAGTATTTT
20,TRBD2,TRBV4-1,TRBJ2-4,NA,CASSQVGRGLAGGYENIQYF,TGCGCCAGCAGCCAAGTTGGACGGGGACTAGCGGGAGGGTATGAAAACATTCAGTACTTC
17,NA,TRBV16,TRBJ2-2,once,CASSRITGPLNTGELFF,TGTGCCAGCAGCCGGATTACCGGGCCGTTAAACACCGGGGAGCTGTTTTTT
14,NA,TRBV27,TRBJ1-2,NA,CASSPTWGGRGYTF,TGTGCCAGCAGTCCTACCTGGGGGGGCAGGGGCTACACCTTC
15,TRBD2,TRBV6-5,TRBJ2-7,NA,CASSYYSSGGYEQYF,TGTGCCAGCAGTTACTATTCTAGCGGGGGCTACGAGCAGTACTTC
14,TRBD1,TRBV9,TRBJ1-2,many,CASSVEDRGYGYTF,TGTGCCAGCAGCGTAGAGGACAGGGGGTATGGCTACACCTTC
13,NA,TRBV6-5,TRBJ1-1,NA,CASNPAGNTEAFF,TGTGCCAGCAACCCGGCGGGGAACACTGAAGCTTTCTTT
12,NA,TRBV5-1,TRBJ2-7,NA,CASSRPAYEQYF,TGCGCCAGCAGTCGCCCAGCGTACGAGCAGTACTTC
16,NA,TRBV10-3,TRBJ1-4,once,CAISESTGATNEKLFF,TGTGCCATCAGTGAGTCAACTGGAGCAACTAATGAAAAACTGTTTTTT
15,TRBD1,TRBV30,TRBJ1-5,NA,CAYQGGQGVVGPQHF,TGTGCCTACCAGGGAGGACAGGGGGTCGTAGGGCCCCAGCATTTT
14,NA,TRBV10-1,TRBJ2-1,NA,CASSDQGPYNEQFF,TGCGCCAGCAGTGATCAGGGCCCCTACAATGAGCAGTTCTTC
13,NA,TRBV29-1,TRBJ2-7,NA,CSVGLTGRHEQYF,TGCAGCGTTGGTCTAACGGGTCGACACGAGCAGTACTTC
13,NA,TRBV6-6,TRBJ1-2,NA,CASTARGVDGYTF,TGTGCCAGCACCGCCAGGGGAGTTGATGGCTACACCTTC